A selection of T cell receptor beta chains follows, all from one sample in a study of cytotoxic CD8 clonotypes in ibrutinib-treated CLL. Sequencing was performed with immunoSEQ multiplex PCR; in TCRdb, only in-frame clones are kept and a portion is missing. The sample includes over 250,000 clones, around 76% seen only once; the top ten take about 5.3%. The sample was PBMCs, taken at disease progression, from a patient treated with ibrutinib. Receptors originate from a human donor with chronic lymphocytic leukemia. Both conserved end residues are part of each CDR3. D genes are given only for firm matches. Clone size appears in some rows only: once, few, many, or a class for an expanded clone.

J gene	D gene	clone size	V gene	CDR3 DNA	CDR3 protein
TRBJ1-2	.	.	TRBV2	TGTGCCAGCAGTGAATCAGGGGTTTATGGCTACACCTTC	CASSESGVYGYTF
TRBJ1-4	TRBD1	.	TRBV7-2	TGTGCCAGCAGCCCGACCGGGACAGGTTACGAAAAACTGTTTTTT	CASSPTGTGYEKLFF
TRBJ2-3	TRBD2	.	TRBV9	TGTGCCAGCAGGGGTCAGCGGGGGAGCACAGATACGCAGTATTTT	CASRGQRGSTDTQYF
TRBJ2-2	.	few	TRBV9	TGTGCCAGCAGCGTTCAGGACAGAGCGAACACCGGGGAGCTGTTTTTT	CASSVQDRANTGELFF
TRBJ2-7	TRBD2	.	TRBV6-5	TGTGCCAGCAGTTACGGGACTAGACCATACGAGCAGTACTTC	CASSYGTRPYEQYF
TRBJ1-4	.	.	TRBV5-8	TGTGCCAGCAGCTTGGCTCCTAATGAAAAACTGTTTTTT	CASSLAPNEKLFF
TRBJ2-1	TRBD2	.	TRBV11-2	TGTGCCAGCAGCTTAGGCGGGAGTGGTTCCTACAATGAGCAGTTCTTC	CASSLGGSGSYNEQFF
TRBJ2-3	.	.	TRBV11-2	TGTGCCAGCAGCTTGCCCCCGACAGACACAGATACGCAGTATTTT	CASSLPPTDTDTQYF
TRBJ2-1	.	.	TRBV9	TGTGCCAGCAGTCCTAGGGCGGGTAGCTCCTACAATGAGCAGTTCTTC	CASSPRAGSSYNEQFF
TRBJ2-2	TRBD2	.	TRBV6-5	TGTGCCAGCAGTTACAAAGGACTAGCCACCGGGGAGCTGTTTTTT	CASSYKGLATGELFF
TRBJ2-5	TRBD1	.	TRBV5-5	TGTGCCAGCAGCCCCGGGACAGGGGTCCGGGAGACCCAGTACTTC	CASSPGTGVRETQYF
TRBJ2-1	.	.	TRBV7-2	TGTGCCAGCAGCTTGTCTAGCTACAATGAGCAGTTCTTC	CASSLSSYNEQFF
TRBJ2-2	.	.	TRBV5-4	TGTGCCAGCAGCTTGGTAGGTCAGGGGCTGAGGAACACCGGGGAGCTGTTTTTT	CASSLVGQGLRNTGELFF
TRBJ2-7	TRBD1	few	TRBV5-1	TGCGCCAGCAGCTGGGGACAGGGGGCCTACGAGCAGTACTTC	CASSWGQGAYEQYF
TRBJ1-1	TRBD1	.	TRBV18	TGTGCCAGCTCACCGGGGACAGGGAAGAGGTGGACTGAAGCTTTCTTT	CASSPGTGKRWTEAFF
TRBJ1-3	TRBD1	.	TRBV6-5	TGTGCCAGCAGCCCCGACAGGGGCTCTGGAAACACCATATATTTT	CASSPDRGSGNTIYF
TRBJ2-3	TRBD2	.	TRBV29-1	TGCAGCGTTGAAGATCCGACTAGCGGGAGCACAGATACGCAGTATTTT	CSVEDPTSGSTDTQYF
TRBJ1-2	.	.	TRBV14	TGTGCCAGCAGCCAAGACAGGGTGTATGGCTACACCTTC	CASSQDRVYGYTF
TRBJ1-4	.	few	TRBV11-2	TGTGCCAGCAGCTCAAATGCAAATGAAAAACTGTTTTTT	CASSSNANEKLFF
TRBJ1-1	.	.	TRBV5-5	TGTGCCAGCAGCCCGGATAGATTCGCTGAAGCTTTCTTT	CASSPDRFAEAFF
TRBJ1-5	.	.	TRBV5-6	TGTGCCAGCAGCTTAACGGCGGGCCAGCCCCAGCATTTT	CASSLTAGQPQHF
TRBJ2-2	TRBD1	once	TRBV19	TGTGCCAGTACCGCCGGGACAGGCGGTGGCGGGGAGCTGTTTTTT	CASTAGTGGGGELFF
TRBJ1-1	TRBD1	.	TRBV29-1	TGCAGCGCTCGGACAGGGGATTATACTGAAGCTTTCTTT	CSARTGDYTEAFF
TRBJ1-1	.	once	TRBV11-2	TGTGCCAGCAGCTTAGTAACGAACACTGAAGCTTTCTTT	CASSLVTNTEAFF
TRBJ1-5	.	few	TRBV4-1	TGCGCCAGCAGCGGATGGGGGGGTAACCAGCCCCAGCATTTT	CASSGWGGNQPQHF
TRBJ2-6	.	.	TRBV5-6	TGTGCCAGCAGCTTAGATTGGGGGGCTGGGGCCAACGTCCTGACTTTC	CASSLDWGAGANVLTF
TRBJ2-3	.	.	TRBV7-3	TGTGCCAGCAGCTTATACTACACAGATACGCAGTATTTT	CASSLYYTDTQYF
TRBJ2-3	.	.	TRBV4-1	TGCGCCAGCAGCCAAGACGAGGTTACGCAGTATTTT	CASSQDEVTQYF
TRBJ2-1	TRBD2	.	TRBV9	TGTGCCAGCAGCGTCGGTAGCGGGAGCCACAATGAGCAGTTCTTC	CASSVGSGSHNEQFF
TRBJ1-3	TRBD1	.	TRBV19	TGTGCCAGTAGTATCAGGGGGATTAGCTCTGGAAACACCATATATTTT	CASSIRGISSGNTIYF
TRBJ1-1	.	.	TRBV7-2	TGTGCCAGCAGCTTAGCGTCGAGCTCGAACACTGAAGCTTTCTTT	CASSLASSSNTEAFF
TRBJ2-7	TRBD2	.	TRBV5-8	TGTGCCAGCCCACCGGGGGGGCACGAGCAGTACTTC	CASPPGGHEQYF
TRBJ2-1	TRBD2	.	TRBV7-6	TGTGCCAGCAGCGCCAGGACACCCACTAGCGGGGGATACAATGAGCAGTTCTTC	CASSARTPTSGGYNEQFF
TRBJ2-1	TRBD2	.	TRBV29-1	TGCAGCGTTGACATAGCGGGGGGGTTGGGCCTGGGTTCCTACAATGAGCAGTTCTTC	CSVDIAGGLGLGSYNEQFF
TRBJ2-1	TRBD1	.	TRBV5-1	TGCGCCAGCAGCTTGGAGGGACAGGCAAACAATGAGCAGTTCTTC	CASSLEGQANNEQFF
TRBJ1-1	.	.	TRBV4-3	TGCGCCAGCAGCCACTCCCTGAACACTGAAGCTTTCTTT	CASSHSLNTEAFF
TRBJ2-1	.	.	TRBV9	TGTGCCAGCAGCGCGTCCGGGAGCTACGCGGCGCAGTTCTTC	CASSASGSYAAQFF
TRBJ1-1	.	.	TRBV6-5	TGTGCCAGCAGTGACGACATCTCTGAAGCTTTCTTT	CASSDDISEAFF
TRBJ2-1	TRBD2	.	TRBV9	TGTGCCAGCAGCCCTGGGACTAGCGGGAGTTGGCGCTCCTACAATGAGCAGTTCTTC	CASSPGTSGSWRSYNEQFF
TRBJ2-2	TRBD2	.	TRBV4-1	TGCGCCAGCAGCCGAGCAGCGGGAAGGTCGGAAACCGGGGAGCTGTTTTTT	CASSRAAGRSETGELFF
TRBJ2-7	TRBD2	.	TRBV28	TGTGCCAGCAGTTTTTGGCTAGCGGCCTCGGGAGGCGAGCAGTACTTC	CASSFWLAASGGEQYF